This TCR beta chain was retrieved from a study of response to subunit inactivated influenza vaccine. Of note for this clonotype: The target antigen is unknown.

Study findings and constraints: There was a suggestion from the authors that each seasonal influenza vaccination recruits few new T cells.

Per germline, CDR1 MNHNS and CDR2 SASEGT. The CDR3 is 13 residues long. The V end was cut by 3 bases, the J end by 8 bases, with 11 bases between. TCRdb re-called the RT-PCR reads through MiXCR, storing one row per CDR3 protein. The sample has 550,000 to 800,000 distinct CDR3 sequences, approximately 15% seen once. V and J are TRBV6-1 and TRBJ2-1, with unresolved D. This specimen was PBMCs from blood, taken approximately 12 days after vaccination. The origin of this receptor is a man aged 45-60 years who received an inactivated influenza vaccine. CDR3 amino acids: CASSEIVADEQFF. CDR3 DNA sequence: TGTGCCAGCAGTGAGATTGTGGCGGATGAGCAGTTCTTC.